The 15 T cell receptor beta chains reported below all come from one sample, sequenced in a study of T cells in women clearing cervical HPV infection. The data were produced by immunoSEQ multiplex PCR, yet TCRdb's version contains in-frame clones alone and is incomplete. This sample contains tens of thousands of clones. Sequences were obtained from blood buffy coat. These receptors all come from a woman between 18 and 70 years old with a cervical HPV16 infection that either progressed to CIN3+ or cleared (not recorded which).

CDR3: CASSIGGSGAKNIYTF. CDR3 DNA (partial): TGTGCCAGTAGTATAGGGGGCTCGGGAGCCAAAAACATC. J is TRBJ1-2 and V is TRBV19, with D tentatively TRBD1 (5 bases). The sequenced fragment ends 3 residues before the CDR3 boundary, so the rest is inferred from the germline J gene. Germline CDR1 LNHDA, CDR2 SQIVND (reference sequence). The CDR3 is 16 residues long.

As to this clone: Sequencing ends 3 residues short of the CDR3 end; the germline J gene provides the rest. The chain employs TRBV19 and TRBJ1-4; D is possibly TRBD1 (5 bases). V was cut by 5 bases and J by 7 bases, with 14 bases left in between. CDR3 length: 14 residues. In germline, CDR1 is LNHDA, CDR2 SQIVND (reference sequence). CDR3 DNA, as far as it was read: TGTGCCAGTAGTCCGCGGGGGGGAAGTGAAAAA. This codes for CASSPRGGSEK. The full CDR3 is CASSPRGGSEKLFF.

Turning to this clone: Read data end 3 residues before the CDR3 end; the end is taken from the germline J gene. This chain uses TRBV20-1 with TRBJ1-1; maybe TRBD1 (6 bases). Trimming took 3 bases from V and 3 from J, leaving 17 bases between them. The length of the CDR3 is 15 residues. Germline V gene sequence: CDR1 DFQATT, CDR2 SNEGSKA (reference sequence). The sequenced part of the CDR3 DNA is TGCAGTGCTAGTATGGGGGGCGGGGGTGACACTGAA. It specifies CSASMGGGGDTE. The CDR3 reads in full as CSASMGGGGDTEAFF.

Comments on this clone: The CDR3 end is not reached by the read, which stops 3 residues before it; the germline J gene fills it in. The rearrangement links TRBV7-9 to TRBJ2-7; D is possibly TRBD2 (5 bases). CDR1 and CDR2 (germline): SEHNR, FQNEAQ (reference sequence). The length of the CDR3 is 13 residues. V shed 3 bases and J shed 4 bases, with 10 bases lying between them. The CDR3 here is CASSFGVMYEQYF. The CDR3 bases that were read are TGTGCCAGCAGCTTCGGGGTTATGTACGAG.

On this clone: A junction end diverges from the germline sequence, so it may reflect a read error. The read ends 3 residues early relative to the CDR3; the germline J gene fills the gap. The chain uses TRBV4-2 and TRBJ2-5; D is possibly TRBD2 (6 bases). Germline V gives CDR1 LGHNA, CDR2 YNFKEQ. The CDR3 spans 15 residues. CDR3: CASSQDRGSGETQYF. Incomplete CDR3 DNA: TGCGCCAGCAGCCAAGATCGGGGGTCTGGAGAGACC.

Concerning this clone: At one of its ends the junction is not consistent with the germline gene, which may arise from a read error. Sequencing ends 3 residues short of the CDR3 end; the germline J gene provides the rest. This sequence joins TRBV4-2 and TRBJ1-1; D is unclear. Germline lookup yields CDR1 LGHNA and CDR2 YNFKEQ. The CDR3 spans 14 residues. Partial CDR3 DNA: TGCGCCAGCAGCCAAGTATTGAGGGTAACTGAA. Translating it yields CASSQVLRVTE. The CDR3 as a whole reads CASSQVLRVTEAFF.

About this clone itself: Sequencing ends 3 residues short of the CDR3 end; the germline J gene provides the rest. The chain has TRBV30 and TRBJ1-2; possibly TRBD1 for D (5 bases). The CDR3 is made up of 13 amino acids. V gave up 2 bases and J gave up 2 bases, with 9 bases separating them. From germline, CDR1 is GTSNPN and CDR2 SVGIG (reference sequence). The CDR3 sequence is CAWSSSGNYGYTF. CDR3 DNA (partial): TGTGCCTGGAGTAGCTCAGGGAACTATGGC.

On this clone itself: Sequencing ends 3 residues short of the CDR3 end; the germline J gene provides the rest. The V call is TRBV5-1, the J call TRBJ2-5; D possibly corresponds to TRBD2 (6 bases). Germline loops: CDR1 SGHRS, CDR2 YFSETQ. The CDR3 has 15 amino acids. The V and J ends lost 0 bases and 1 base respectively, with 10 bases between them. This CDR3 is CASSLVPGGQETQYF. The CDR3 bases that were read are TGCGCCAGCAGCTTGGTACCCGGGGGCCAAGAGACC.

A word on this clone: The sequenced fragment ends 3 residues before the CDR3 boundary, so the rest is inferred from the germline J gene. The chain links TRBV6-2 or TRBV6-3 to TRBJ2-4; TRBD1 matches 8 bases. This CDR3 has 15 residues. Germline loops: CDR1 MNHEY, CDR2 SVGEGT. The sequenced CDR3 bases are TGTGCCAGCAGGGACGGACAGGGTGGCTACTATGGT. This sequence encodes CASRDGQGGYYG. The entire CDR3 protein reads CASRDGQGGYYGQYF.

With respect to this clone: With the read ending 3 residues before the CDR3 end, the germline J gene is used to fill in that end. V is TRBV19 and J is TRBJ1-5; weak D call: TRBD1 (5 bases). CDR1 LNHDA and CDR2 SQIVND come from the germline V gene (reference sequence). Trimming cost V 1 base and J 4 bases, with 8 bases left between them. The CDR3 is 14 amino acids. The CDR3 loop is CASSIVKGNQPQHF. CDR3 DNA, as far as it was read: TGTGCCAGTAGTATAGTTAAGGGGAATCAGCCC.

Comments on this clone: The sequenced fragment ends 3 residues before the CDR3 boundary, so the rest is inferred from the germline J gene. This chain joins TRBV27 and TRBJ1-1, with TRBD1 matching over 8 bases. The CDR3 contains 14 residues. Germline values: CDR1 MNHEY, CDR2 SMNVEV (reference sequence). V dropped 5 bases and J dropped 5; count of bases not matched to a gene: 7. CDR3 residues: CASSPGQGGTEAFF. Partial CDR3 DNA: TGTGCCAGCAGTCCCGGACAGGGAGGAACTGAA.

With regard to this clone: The read finishes 3 residues shy of the CDR3 end, and the germline J gene is used to complete it. V is TRBV20-1 and J is TRBJ2-7, with 8 bases fitting TRBD1. V lost 6 bases to trimming and J lost 3 bases; unmatched junction nucleotides: 13. This CDR3 has 15 amino acids. Germline values: CDR1 DFQATT, CDR2 SNEGSKA (reference sequence). CDR3 in amino acids: CSAPRARTGNYEQYF. The CDR3 bases that were read are TGCAGTGCCCCCCGGGCTAGGACAGGGAACTACGAG.

With regard to this clone: The read stops 3 residues short of the end of the CDR3; the missing end is completed from the germline J gene. The chain is built from TRBV29-1 and TRBJ2-7; perhaps TRBD1 as D (6 bases). The CDR3 spans 15 residues. Germline V gene sequence: CDR1 SQVTM, CDR2 ANQGSEA. The ends were cut back, 5 bases at V and 0 bases at J, with 17 bases in the middle. The CDR3 reads CSVLNFGTSSYEQYF. The sequenced CDR3 bases are TGCAGCGTTCTTAATTTCGGGACAAGCTCCTACGAG.

Remarks on this clone: From the germline J gene comes the end of the CDR3, since the read stops 3 residues before it. This chain joins TRBV30 and TRBJ1-1; TRBD1 matches 7 bases. Unmatched junction bases numbered 4, after V lost 3 bases and J lost 0 bases. The germline V gene has CDR1 GTSNPN and CDR2 SVGIG (reference sequence). The CDR3 runs to 14 residues. Incomplete CDR3 DNA: TGTGCCTGGAGGGGGGGACAGATGAACACTGAA. This sequence encodes CAWRGGQMNTE. The entire CDR3 protein is CAWRGGQMNTEAFF.

With regard to this clone: An end of the junction differs from the germline gene, which may be a read error. The read ends 3 residues before the CDR3 terminus; that terminus is restored from the germline J gene. The gene calls are TRBV4-2 and TRBJ2-7; TRBD1 matches at 8 bases. The CDR3 has 14 residues. Germline values: CDR1 LGHNA, CDR2 YNFKEQ. The sequenced part of the CDR3 DNA is TGCGCCAGCAGCCTACGGGACAGGAGGGACGAG. Encoded protein: CASSLRDRRDE. The entire CDR3 reads CASSLRDRRDEQYF.